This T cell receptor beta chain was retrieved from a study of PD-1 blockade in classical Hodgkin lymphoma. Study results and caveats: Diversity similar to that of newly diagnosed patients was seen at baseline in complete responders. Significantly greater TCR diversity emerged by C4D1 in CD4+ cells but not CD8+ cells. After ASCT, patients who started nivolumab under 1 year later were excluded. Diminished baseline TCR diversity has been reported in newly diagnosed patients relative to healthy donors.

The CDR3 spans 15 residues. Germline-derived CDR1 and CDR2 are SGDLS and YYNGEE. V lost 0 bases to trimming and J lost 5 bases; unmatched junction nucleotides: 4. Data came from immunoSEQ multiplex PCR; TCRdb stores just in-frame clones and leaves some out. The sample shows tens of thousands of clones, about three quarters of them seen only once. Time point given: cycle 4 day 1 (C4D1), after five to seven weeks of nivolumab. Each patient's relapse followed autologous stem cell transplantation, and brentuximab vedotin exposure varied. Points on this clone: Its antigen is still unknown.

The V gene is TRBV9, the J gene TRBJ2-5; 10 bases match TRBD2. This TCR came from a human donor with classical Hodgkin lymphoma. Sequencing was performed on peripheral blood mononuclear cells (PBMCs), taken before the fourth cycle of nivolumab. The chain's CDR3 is CASSVGTSGGETQYF. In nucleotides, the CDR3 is TGTGCCAGCAGCGTAGGGACTAGCGGTGGGGAGACCCAGTACTTC.